One and the same sample provided the 29 T cell receptor beta chains below, sequenced in a study of T cell changes during pregnancy in multiple sclerosis. The data were produced by immunoSEQ multiplex PCR, yet TCRdb's version contains in-frame clones alone and is incomplete. This sample has around 40,000 clones, with 89% found just once. The input for sequencing was CD4+ T cells from peripheral blood mononuclear cells, taken in the first trimester of pregnancy. All receptors derive from a female donor with multiple sclerosis, enrolled in a pregnancy study.

The chain links TRBV9 to TRBJ1-1; 7 nucleotides align to TRBD1. Trimming at V came to 5 bases and at J to 6 bases, leaving 10 bases not matched to a gene. Germline CDR1 SGDLS, CDR2 YYNGEE. The CDR3 totals 14 residues. The CDR3 here is CASSPTDRAAEAFF. CDR3 coding DNA: TGTGCCAGCAGTCCTACTGACAGGGCTGCTGAAGCTTTCTTT.

The chain recombines TRBV5-4 with TRBJ2-3; TRBD2 is a possible D gene (5 bases). The CDR3 is made up of 16 amino acids. V was shortened by 7 bases and J by 2 bases, with 20 bases between the two germline ends. Germline V gene lookup returns CDR1 SGHNT and CDR2 YYREEE (reference sequence). The CDR3 DNA reads as TGTGCCAGCTCCCGGGTACGGGATGGGAACACAGATACGCAGTATTTT. It encodes CASSRVRDGNTDTQYF.

The chain recombines TRBV5-1 with TRBJ2-3, with D possibly being TRBD2 (6 bases). The CDR3 has 14 amino acids. V was shortened by 0 bases and J by 6 bases, with 11 bases between the two germline ends. CDR1 SGHRS and CDR2 YFSETQ come from the germline V gene. In nucleotides, the CDR3 is TGCGCCAGCAGCTTGGTACGGGAGACGGATACGCAGTATTTT. This codes for CASSLVRETDTQYF.

J is TRBJ1-2 and V is TRBV6-5, with D possibly being TRBD1 (6 bases). Looked up from germline, CDR1 is MNHEY and CDR2 is SVGAGI. CDR3 length: 15 amino acids. Deletions cut 2 bases from V and 0 bases from J, with 10 bases between. The DNA of the CDR3 is TGTGCCAGCAGTTACGGGGGACACCCTAACTATGGCTACACCTTC. It encodes CASSYGGHPNYGYTF.

As DNA, the CDR3 is TGCGCCAGCAGCGAGGCACAGGGGAGGACTAGCCCCCAGTTCTTC. It encodes CASSEAQGRTSPQFF. The chain employs TRBV10-1 and TRBJ2-1; tentative D call: TRBD2 (8 bases). The CDR3 spans 15 residues. V was shortened by 6 bases and J by 13 bases, with 25 bases between the two germline ends. The germline V gene has CDR1 WNHNN and CDR2 SYGVQD (reference sequence).

The rearrangement links TRBV12-5 to TRBJ2-3; D may be TRBD2 (5 bases). CDR1 is LGHNT, CDR2 FRNRAP, per germline. The CDR3 has 15 residues. V lost 4 bases, J lost 2 bases, and 13 bases lay in between. The CDR3 reads CASGWERKTTDTQYF. CDR3 nucleotides: TGTGCTAGTGGTTGGGAGCGGAAGACCACAGATACGCAGTATTTT.

The chain combines TRBV29-1 with TRBJ2-5, with TRBD1 as a possible D gene (6 bases). The CDR3 consists of 14 residues. V was trimmed by 5 bases and J by 0 bases, leaving 13 bases between them. Germline V CDR1 and CDR2: SQVTM, ANQGSEA. CDR3: CSVPLGGNQETQYF. The DNA of the CDR3 is TGCAGCGTTCCCCTAGGGGGTAACCAAGAGACCCAGTACTTC.

The rearrangement uses TRBV7-9 and TRBJ2-4; TRBD1 might be the D (8 bases). Germline CDR1 reads SEHNR; CDR2 reads FQNEAQ (reference sequence). V was shortened by 5 bases and J by 8 bases, with 19 bases between the two germline ends. The CDR3 has 15 amino acids. The CDR3 here is CASSHNDRGGDIQYF. The DNA of the CDR3 is TGTGCCAGCAGCCACAATGACAGGGGAGGGGACATTCAGTACTTC.

The sample holds one count of this clone. The V gene is TRBV5-5, the J gene TRBJ1-1, with D unclear. Per germline, CDR1 SGHKS and CDR2 YYEKEE (reference sequence). The length of the CDR3 is 14 residues. V was trimmed by 5 bases and J by 0 bases, leaving 11 bases between them. CDR3 nucleotides: TGTGCCAGCAGGTCAGGTCTTATGAACACTGAAGCTTTCTTT. This sequence encodes CASRSGLMNTEAFF.

This rearrangement joins TRBV2 to TRBJ2-5, with 11 positions matching TRBD2. J lost 1 base, V lost 7 bases, and 2 bases had no gene match. This CDR3 is built from 14 residues. Germline V lookup: CDR1 SNHLY, CDR2 FYNNEI. The CDR3 bases are TGTGCCAGCAAGACTAGCGGGGCCCAAGAGACCCAGTACTTC. Protein: CASKTSGAQETQYF.

The chain is built from TRBV12-5 and TRBJ2-1; 11 bases agree with TRBD2. J lost 0 bases, V lost 0 bases, and 13 bases had no gene match. The length of the CDR3 is 21 residues. CDR1 is LGHNT and CDR2 is FRNRAP in the germline V gene. As DNA, the CDR3 is TGTGCTAGTGGTTTGGTACCGATTAGCGGGAGGGCGTTGGACTCCTACAATGAGCAGTTCTTC. Protein product: CASGLVPISGRALDSYNEQFF.

The chain has TRBV5-4 and TRBJ2-1, with 7 bases aligning to TRBD2. Germline V lookup: CDR1 SGHNT, CDR2 YYREEE (reference sequence). After removal of 10 bases from V and 7 bases from J, the junction contained 14 bases not matched to a gene. The CDR3 loop spans 14 amino acids. The CDR3 region is CACGERGGRNEQFF. The CDR3 region has the DNA TGTGCCTGCGGGGAGCGGGGCGGGCGTAATGAGCAGTTCTTC.

This chain uses TRBV5-6 with TRBJ2-7, with D possibly being TRBD1 (5 bases). Trimming stripped 6 bases from V and 2 bases from J, with 21 bases between. CDR3 size: 16 residues. CDR1 is SGHDT and CDR2 is YYEEEE in the germline V gene. The CDR3 DNA is TGTGCCAGCACTAAACGAAGTGGGGCGCTTCCCTACGAGCAGTACTTC. This sequence encodes CASTKRSGALPYEQYF.

This clone turned up a few times. The chain is built from TRBV7-6 and TRBJ2-7; 13 positions match TRBD2. CDR1 SGHVS and CDR2 FNYEAQ come from the germline V gene. This CDR3 region has 15 residues. With V trimmed by 5 bases and J by 0 bases, 1 base remained unmatched. CDR3 in amino acids: CASSRTSGSSYEQYF. The DNA for the CDR3 is TGTGCCAGCAGCCGGACTAGCGGGAGCTCCTACGAGCAGTACTTC.

The chain employs TRBV28 and TRBJ1-6; D possibly corresponds to TRBD1 (5 bases). This CDR3 region has 14 residues. Germline assignment: CDR1 MDHEN and CDR2 SYDVKM. The germline V and J ends were trimmed by 7 bases and 8 bases, with 15 bases remaining between them. Here the CDR3 reads CASKEVGPHSPLHF. In nucleotides, the CDR3 is TGTGCCAGCAAAGAAGTGGGGCCCCATTCACCCCTCCACTTT.

This clone was recorded only once. V gene TRBV30 combines with J gene TRBJ2-1, with 7 bases lining up with TRBD2. V was pared by 0 bases and J by 6 bases, with 8 bases of the junction left unmatched. The CDR3 runs to 15 residues. Per germline, CDR1 GTSNPN and CDR2 SVGIG (reference sequence). The CDR3 DNA is TGTGCCTGGAGTGTACGAGGGAGGGTGGGCAATGAGCAGTTCTTC. The encoded protein is CAWSVRGRVGNEQFF.

The chain carries TRBV7-2 and TRBJ2-5, with a weak D call TRBD1 (5 bases). The CDR3 is 14 residues long. The V and J ends lost 3 bases and 2 bases respectively, with 10 bases between them. Per the germline V gene, CDR1 is SGHTA and CDR2 is FQGNSA. Written as DNA, the CDR3 is TGTGCCAGCAGCTTCGACAGCTTTCAAGAGACCCAGTACTTC. Its translation: CASSFDSFQETQYF.

The V call is TRBV28, the J call TRBJ1-2; D is possibly TRBD1 (5 bases). Trimming pared 7 bases from V and 1 base from J, leaving 19 bases between. From germline, CDR1 is MDHEN and CDR2 SYDVKM. CDR3 size: 16 residues. CDR3 protein: CASMRPGLRSNYGYTF. The CDR3 bases are TGTGCCAGCATGAGACCGGGACTCAGGAGTAACTATGGCTACACCTTC.

The V call is TRBV30, the J call TRBJ1-1, with a possible D match to TRBD1 (5 bases). This CDR3 is built from 12 residues. Germline-derived CDR1 and CDR2 are GTSNPN and SVGIG (reference sequence). Trimming removed 7 bases from V and 4 bases from J, with 13 bases in between. CDR3 amino acids: CALDGQGTEAFF. The CDR3 DNA reads TGTGCCTTGGACGGCCAGGGCACTGAAGCTTTCTTT.

The rearrangement links TRBV30 to TRBJ1-2; 9 nucleotides line up with TRBD1. V gave up 1 base and J gave up 6 bases; unmatched junction bases: 3. Germline loops: CDR1 GTSNPN, CDR2 SVGIG (reference sequence). The CDR3 sequence is 13 residues long. CDR3 coding DNA: TGTGCCTGGAGTGGGGACAGGGTGGATGGCTACACCTTC. This translates into CAWSGDRVDGYTF.

The rearrangement joins TRBV27 to TRBJ2-7, with TRBD2 identical over 13 bases. This CDR3 comprises 18 residues. Germline V gene data show CDR1 as MNHEY and CDR2 as SMNVEV (reference sequence). V shed 7 bases and J 12 bases; nucleotides not matched to a gene: 24. The CDR3 loop is CASNQDRGRGGLAGDLYF. CDR3 nucleotide sequence: TGTGCCAGCAATCAGGACAGGGGGCGAGGCGGACTAGCGGGGGATCTGTACTTC.

The chain links TRBV5-1 to TRBJ2-3; the match to TRBD2 covers 15 bases. Germline values: CDR1 SGHRS, CDR2 YFSETQ. Unmatched junction bases numbered 6, after V lost 4 bases and J lost 0 bases. The CDR3 length is 18 residues. The CDR3 protein is CASSGTSGRRGSTDTQYF. The CDR3, as DNA: TGCGCCAGCAGCGGGACTAGCGGGAGGAGGGGGAGCACAGATACGCAGTATTTT.

The rearrangement joins TRBV2 to TRBJ1-1, with D uncertain. The V end was cut by 6 bases, the J end by 3 bases, with 14 bases between. CDR1 and CDR2 (germline): SNHLY, FYNNEI. This CDR3 region has 14 residues. Here the CDR3 DNA reads TGTGCCAGCAGGCCCACAGACGTTTACACTGAAGCTTTCTTT. It codes for CASRPTDVYTEAFF.

This clone has just a few counts. The CDR3 DNA sequence: TGTGCCAGCAGGGCGACAGGGGTTCATCAGCCCCAGCATTTT. The encoded protein is CASRATGVHQPQHF. The rearrangement links TRBV28 to TRBJ1-5; TRBD1 matches 8 bases. V shed 6 bases and J 5 bases; nucleotides not matched to a gene: 6. The CDR3 is 14 residues long. The germline gives CDR1 MDHEN, CDR2 SYDVKM.

The chain joins TRBV5-1 to TRBJ2-1; 10 nucleotides align to TRBD1. Trimming took 6 bases from V and 6 from J; bases not matched to a gene: 6. Germline V gene data show CDR1 as SGHRS and CDR2 as YFSETQ. CDR3 length: 14 amino acids. CDR3 sequence reads: CASTGTGEVNEQFF. CDR3 nucleotides: TGCGCCAGCACCGGGACAGGGGAGGTCAATGAGCAGTTCTTC.

This clone is a singleton in its sample. V gene TRBV28 combines with J gene TRBJ2-5; 12 bases line up with TRBD2. The J call may be wrong; the DNA end is better matched by TRBJ2-7. CDR1 is MDHEN, CDR2 SYDVKM, per germline. The CDR3 consists of 15 residues. CDR3 residues: CASSPGLAGTYEQYF. The CDR3 DNA follows: TGTGCCAGCAGTCCCGGACTAGCGGGAACCTACGAGCAGTACTTC.

V gene TRBV7-9 combines with J gene TRBJ2-5; 8 bases line up with TRBD1. The CDR3 has 12 residues. Trimming at V came to 4 bases and at J to 5 bases, leaving 0 bases not matched to a gene. CDR1 and CDR2 from the germline V gene are SEHNR and FQNEAQ (reference sequence). The CDR3 DNA sequence: TGTGCCAGCAGCTGGACAGGGGAGACCCAGTACTTC. It translates to CASSWTGETQYF.

The chain has TRBV11-1 and TRBJ2-2, with TRBD2 as a possible D gene (6 bases). This CDR3 contains 16 residues. V lost 6 bases and J lost 6, with 20 bases in between. Germline V gene data show CDR1 as SGHAT and CDR2 as FQDESV (reference sequence). The CDR3 region is CASRKDYSIGAGELFF. The CDR3 DNA reads TGTGCCAGCAGAAAGGACTATTCAATCGGGGCCGGGGAGCTGTTTTTT.

This chain links TRBV5-4 with TRBJ2-7, with TRBD2 identical over 9 bases. Germline V gene data show CDR1 as SGHNT and CDR2 as YYREEE (reference sequence). This CDR3 is 15 amino acids long. V lost 0 bases to trimming and J lost 6 bases; unmatched junction nucleotides: 7. CDR3 DNA: TGTGCCAGCAGCTTGGCCCCAGGGACTAGCAGCGAGCAGTACTTC. It codes for CASSLAPGTSSEQYF.